This is a list of T cell receptor beta chains from one sample in a study of CD8+ T cells in alopecia areata. The repertoire was sequenced with immunoSEQ multiplex PCR; TCRdb's copy has only in-frame clones and lacks some. The table includes approximately 210,000 clones, over 60% detected once. Sequenced material: CD4+ T cells sorted from blood, taken at approximately week 42, from a patient treated with tofacitinib. The receptors originated from a human donor with alopecia areata. Both conserved end residues are part of each CDR3. The D gene is left open where the match is weak. Rows may omit the clone size; those that give it use once, few, many or a size class.

j_gene,abundance,v_gene,d_gene,CDR3nt,CDR3aa
TRBJ2-7,-,TRBV7-8,-,TGTGCCAGCAGCTTAGACTTTGGGGGAGGAAGCTACGAGCAGTACTTC,CASSLDFGGGSYEQYF
TRBJ1-1,-,TRBV5-6,-,TGTGCCAGCAGCGCAGTCCGCTCCATGAACACTGAAGCTTTCTTT,CASSAVRSMNTEAFF
TRBJ2-7,-,TRBV29-1,TRBD1,TGCAGCGTCCCGGGACAGGGGTCTCCCTATTGGGAGCAGTACTTC,CSVPGQGSPYWEQYF
TRBJ2-6,few,TRBV29-1,-,TGCAGCGCCCTTCAGGGGGGGAACGTCCTGACTTTC,CSALQGGNVLTF
TRBJ2-3,-,TRBV2,-,TGTGCCAGCAGATTCACAGATACGCAGTATTTT,CASRFTDTQYF
TRBJ2-3,-,TRBV7-8,-,TGTGCCAGCAGCTTATCACCATCTAGGAGCACAGATACGCAGTATTTT,CASSLSPSRSTDTQYF
TRBJ2-7,-,TRBV4-3,-,TGCGCCAGCAGCCAAGAGGTGGGATACGAGCAGTACTTC,CASSQEVGYEQYF
TRBJ1-1,-,TRBV6-5,-,TGTGCCAGCAGCCGGGGAGGGGACACTGAAGCTTTCTTT,CASSRGGDTEAFF
TRBJ2-2,few,TRBV9,-,TGTGCCAGCAGCGTAGGTCTCACCGGGGAGCTGTTTTTT,CASSVGLTGELFF
TRBJ2-7,-,TRBV29-1,-,TGCAGCGTTGGGGTGGGGCCCTACGAGCAGTACTTC,CSVGVGPYEQYF
TRBJ1-1,-,TRBV14,-,TGTGCCAGCAGCCTGACAGTGAACACTGAAGCTTTCTTT,CASSLTVNTEAFF
TRBJ2-2,-,TRBV7-9,TRBD1,TGTGCCAGCACCAGGACAGGGGGAAACACCGGGGAGCTGTTTTTT,CASTRTGGNTGELFF
TRBJ2-7,-,TRBV5-6,TRBD1,TGTGCCAGCAGCTTCCGCGGGACAGGCGTGTACGAGCAGTACTTC,CASSFRGTGVYEQYF
TRBJ2-6,-,TRBV4-3,-,TGCGCCAGCAGCCAAGGACCAGCCAGACCTGGGGCCAACGTCCTGACTTTC,CASSQGPARPGANVLTF
TRBJ2-7,-,TRBV4-1,-,TGCGCCAGCAGCCAAGTAGTGGGATGGATCCGGGATGACGAGCAGTACTTC,CASSQVVGWIRDDEQYF
TRBJ2-1,-,TRBV25-1,TRBD1,TGTGCCAGCAGGGAGACAGGGCCCTACAATGAGCAGTTCTTC,CASRETGPYNEQFF
TRBJ2-3,few,TRBV7-2,-,TGTGCCAGCAGCCCCCGCAGGTTGGGGGGAACAGATACGCAGTATTTT,CASSPRRLGGTDTQYF
TRBJ2-7,-,TRBV28,-,TGTGCCAGCAGTTCTGACGAGTACGAGCAGTACTTC,CASSSDEYEQYF
TRBJ2-7,-,TRBV2,-,TGTGCCAGCAGTGAATTAAACGAGCAGTACTTC,CASSELNEQYF
TRBJ2-6,once,TRBV29-1,-,TGCAGCGTTTCTCTCACGGCCAACGTCCTGACTTTC,CSVSLTANVLTF
TRBJ1-2,-,TRBV30,TRBD1,TGTGCCTGGAGCGCGGAAACGACAGGGGGGCTTGGCTACACCTTC,CAWSAETTGGLGYTF
TRBJ1-5,-,TRBV19,-,TGTGCCAGTCGACCTTATAGCAATCAGCCCCAGCATTTT,CASRPYSNQPQHF
TRBJ2-1,-,TRBV11-3,-,TGTGCCAGCAGCGAAACTCCTTGGGTGGCTCAGGGGAGGAATGAGCAGTTCTTC,CASSETPWVAQGRNEQFF